This T cell receptor (beta chain) stems from a study of blood T cells in healthy people across ages (dated by TCRdb to about 2015). Turning to the overall study: In model experiments, template switching captured roughly one uniquely barcoded TCR beta cDNA molecule for every two T cells. To track age-related changes in TCR beta repertoire diversity, the study relied on deep sequencing normalized with unique cDNA molecular identifiers. Donors were grouped into four age groups: young (average approximately 15 years), middle-aged (39), aged (62) and long-lived (over 80). Donors of different ages were randomly distributed across sequencing lanes to avoid experimental bias. The study analyzed two additional independent replicas of 1 million unique cDNA reads from the same blood draw for two donors, one aged 18 to 30 and one aged 80 or older.

Systemically healthy Caucasian individuals from Russia, over 30 in total and aged about 6 to 90 years, were included as donors. Roughly 10 milliliters of peripheral blood were collected from each donor into EDTA-treated Vacutainer tubes. Ficoll-Paque density-gradient centrifugation was used to isolate PBMCs, with at least 7 million per sample. Trizol reagent was used to extract total RNA from the PBMCs, yielding at least 6 micrograms per sample. Naive CD45RAhigh/CD27high T cell percentages were measured by flow cytometry on a PBMC aliquot from every donor. Worth noting for this clonotype: There is no known antigen for this receptor. The sample holds no much larger clone one base away, and base qualities are not on file.

Libraries were prepared through 5' RACE. A second PCR of about 6 to 11 cycles was performed with a sample-barcoded 5' primer and a J-beta primer mix. A unique molecular identifier was introduced onto each TCR beta cDNA molecule by a template-switch 5' adaptor carrying 12 random nucleotides. Each sample yielded at least 3 million CDR3-containing paired-end reads. First-strand cDNA was synthesized from all RNA with the Mint cDNA synthesis kit, primed by a TRBC-specific oligonucleotide. After uracil-DNA glycosylase treatment, a first 18-cycle PCR used universal primers M1SS and BC2_uni_R on all cDNA. As for the original processing: For normalization, 1 million high-quality reads were randomly selected from each sample, with every read carrying a distinct molecular identifier. Reads with shared molecular identifiers were discarded instead of being binned into consensus sequences. CDR3 identification, clonotype clustering and error correction used MiTCR with a Q25 quality threshold and the strictest error-elimination algorithm. A nonparametric unseen species model with Euler transformation was used to estimate a lower bound on total TCR beta diversity. Using fastp at Q25 and MiXCR, TCRdb reprocessed the public reads and kept productive beta chains. One record per CDR3 amino acid sequence lists the most common genes and DNA. The V and J calls, along with clone size, are taken from TCRdb and not from the paper's own processing. Within this sample are fewer than 2 million distinct CDR3 sequences, with approximately 39% of them counted one time only. The leading ten clones occupy 20% to 25% of the sample.

Overall study outcomes, separate from this receptor: Observed TCR beta diversity per million T cells fell roughly linearly with age, and a significant reduction was already apparent by age roughly 40. Total diversity estimates from one million sequenced T cells were considered lower bounds and underestimates. The CMV infection status of donors was not known, potentially confounding age-related changes in expanded clonotypes. Observed TCR beta diversity correlated strongly with the percentage of naive T cells measured by flow cytometry. Compared with the aged group, the long-lived group had more naive CD4+ T cells, fewer expanded clones and increased TCR diversity, a pattern suggesting age selection. Bulk unsorted PBMC profiling prevented conclusive comparison of naive and antigen-experienced compartments.

The V and J ends are trimmed by 0 bases and 9 bases, leaving 8 bases between them. CDR1 and CDR2 were assigned from the germline V gene as SGHNT and YENEEA. The CDR3 starts with the cysteine, ends with the phenylalanine, and has 12 residues. The retained sequence is limited to the CDR3, 36 bases, with the frame set at the first base. The sequence is built from TRBV11-3 and TRBJ1-1; the D gene remains uncertain. This clonotype was obtained from a human donor in good health. Sequencing was performed on blood. The CDR3 protein sequence reads: CASSLEGQKAFF. The nucleotide sequence reads TGTGCCAGCAGCTTAGAAGGGCAGAAAGCTTTCTTT.